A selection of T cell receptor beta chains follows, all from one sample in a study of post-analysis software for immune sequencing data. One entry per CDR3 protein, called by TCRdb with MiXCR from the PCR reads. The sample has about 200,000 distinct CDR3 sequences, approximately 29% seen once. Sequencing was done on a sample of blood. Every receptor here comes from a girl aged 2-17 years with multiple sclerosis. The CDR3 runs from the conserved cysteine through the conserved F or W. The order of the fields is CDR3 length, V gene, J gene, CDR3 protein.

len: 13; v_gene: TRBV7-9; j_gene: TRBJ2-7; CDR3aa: CASFSSGSYEQYF
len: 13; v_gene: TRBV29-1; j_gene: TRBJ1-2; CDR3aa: CSVYRQGDYGYTF
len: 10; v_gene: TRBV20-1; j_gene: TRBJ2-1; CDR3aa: CSALHNEQFF
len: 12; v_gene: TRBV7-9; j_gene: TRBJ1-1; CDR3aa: CASLGGNTEAFF
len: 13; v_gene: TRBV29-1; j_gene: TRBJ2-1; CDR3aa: CSVSGHRNNEQFF
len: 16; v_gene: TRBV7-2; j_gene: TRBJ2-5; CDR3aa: CASSPGTGGYQETQYF
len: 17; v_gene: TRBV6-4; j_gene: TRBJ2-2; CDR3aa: CASSVASGGHLTGELFF
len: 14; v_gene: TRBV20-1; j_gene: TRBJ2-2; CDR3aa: CSARVNRNTGELFF
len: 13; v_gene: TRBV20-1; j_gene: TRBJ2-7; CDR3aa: CSALDPGSYEQYF
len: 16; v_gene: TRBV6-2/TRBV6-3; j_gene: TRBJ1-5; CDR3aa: CASSYLTGASNQPQHF
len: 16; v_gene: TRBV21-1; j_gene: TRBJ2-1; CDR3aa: CASTSKTSEVNNEQFF
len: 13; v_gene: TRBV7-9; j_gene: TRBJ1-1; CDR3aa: CASSLWSFPEAFF
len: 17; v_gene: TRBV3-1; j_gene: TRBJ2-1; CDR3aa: CASSPLQPGQKDNEQFF
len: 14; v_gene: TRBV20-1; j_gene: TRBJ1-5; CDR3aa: CSARRTGEGQPQHF